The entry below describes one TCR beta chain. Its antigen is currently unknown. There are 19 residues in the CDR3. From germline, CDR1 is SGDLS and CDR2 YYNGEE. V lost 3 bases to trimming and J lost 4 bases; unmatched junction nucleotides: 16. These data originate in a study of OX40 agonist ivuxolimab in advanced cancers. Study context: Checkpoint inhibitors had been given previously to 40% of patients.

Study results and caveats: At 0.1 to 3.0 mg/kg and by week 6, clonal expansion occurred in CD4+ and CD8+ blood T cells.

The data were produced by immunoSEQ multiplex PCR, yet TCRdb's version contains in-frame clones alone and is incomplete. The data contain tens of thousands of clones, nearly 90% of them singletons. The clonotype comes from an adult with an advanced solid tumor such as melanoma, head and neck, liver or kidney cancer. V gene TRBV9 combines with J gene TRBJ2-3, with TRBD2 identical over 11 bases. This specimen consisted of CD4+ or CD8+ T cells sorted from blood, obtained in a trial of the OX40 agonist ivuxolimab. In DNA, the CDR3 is TGTGCCAGCAGCGAAAGACTTAGCGGGGGGGCCTTTTTGGCAGATACGCAGTATTTT. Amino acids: CASSERLSGGAFLADTQYF.